This TCR beta chain originates from a study of blood T cell repertoires in COVID-19. For the study at large: Samples came from the United States, Italy and Spain, spanning acute and convalescent COVID-19. Sources were T cells, B-cell-depleted T cells, or PBMCs; the material itself was cDNA or gDNA.

V was shortened by 6 bases and J by 5 bases, with 10 bases between the two germline ends. The CDR3 covers 12 residues. Per the original methods: Reference gene primer amplification in the assay estimated nucleated cell counts. Produced via immunoSEQ multiplex PCR; TCRdb's table is partial and in-frame only. V, J and clone size reflect that table, while D and trimming were determined from the DNA. The sample shows 150,000 or so clones, approximately 78% of them seen only once. The sequence derives from a human donor with acute or convalescent COVID-19. The donor label of this sample is uncertain. The rearrangement joins TRBV12-3 or TRBV12-4 to TRBJ1-1, with D perhaps matching TRBD1 (6 bases). Sample: peripheral blood. As DNA, the CDR3 is TGTGCCAGCAGCGGACAGCGGACTGAAGCTTTCTTT. It is translated as CASSGQRTEAFF.